One sample yielded the 29 T cell receptor beta chains listed below, sequenced in a study of blood T cell repertoires in COVID-19. Clones were read by immunoSEQ multiplex PCR, and TCRdb kept only the in-frame ones, dropping some. The sample has roughly 100,000 clones, 70% to 90% seen once. The source material was peripheral blood. The receptor set was obtained from a man aged 45-65 years in a cohort sampled during active COVID-19.

V and J are TRBV19 and TRBJ1-2; 7 bases agree with TRBD1. The germline CDR1 and CDR2 sequences are LNHDA and SQIVND (reference sequence). V was clipped by 9 bases and J by 5 bases; unmatched bases: 12. This CDR3 spans 14 amino acids. CDR3 sequence: CASSRGTVEYGYTF. In nucleotides, the CDR3 is TGTGCCAGCTCGAGGGGGACAGTAGAATATGGCTACACCTTC.

This clone was seen once. The chain uses TRBV2 and TRBJ1-1, with 12 positions matching TRBD1. Looked up from germline, CDR1 is SNHLY and CDR2 is FYNNEI. The CDR3 is 14 residues long. CDR3 residues: CADTGTGGKTEAFF. As DNA, the CDR3 is TGTGCAGACACCGGGACAGGGGGCAAGACTGAAGCTTTCTTT. Full variable domain (outside the CDR3, taken from reference TRBV2 and TRBJ1-1): EPEVTQTPSHQVTQMGQEVILRCVPISNHLYFYWYRQILGQKVEFLVSFYNNEISEKSEIFDDQFSVERPDGSNFTLKIRSTKLEDSAMYFCADTGTGGKTEAFFGQGTRLTVV.

The rearrangement joins TRBV18 to TRBJ1-2, with 8 bases aligning to TRBD1. From germline, CDR1 is KGHSH and CDR2 LQKENI. The CDR3 extends over 15 amino acids. After removal of 2 bases from V and 3 bases from J, the junction contained 5 bases not matched to a gene. The CDR3 is CASSPMTGEDYGYTF. As DNA, the CDR3 is TGTGCCAGCTCACCAATGACAGGGGAGGACTATGGCTACACCTTC.

The chain joins TRBV13 to TRBJ1-2, with TRBD1 matching over 8 bases. From germline, CDR1 is PRHDT and CDR2 FYEKMQ (reference sequence). The CDR3 sequence is 14 residues long. V was clipped by 5 bases and J by 4 bases; unmatched bases: 6. CDR3 DNA sequence: TGTGCCAGCAGCAGGCGACAGGGGAGCTATGGCTACACCTTC. Encoded protein: CASSRRQGSYGYTF.

This CDR3 is CSVPRDSMNTEAFF. The CDR3 nucleotides read TGCAGCGTCCCCAGGGACAGTATGAACACTGAAGCTTTCTTT. The rearrangement joins TRBV29-1 to TRBJ1-1; TRBD1 matches at 7 bases. The CDR3 is made up of 14 amino acids. V lost 6 bases and J lost 0; bases outside the gene matches: 7. Germline V CDR1 and CDR2: SQVTM, ANQGSEA.

V usage is TRBV18 and J usage is TRBJ1-2, with TRBD1 identical over 12 bases. This CDR3 contains 19 residues. The V gene end was trimmed by 2 bases and the J gene end by 0 bases; junction bases not matched to a gene: 10. In germline, CDR1 is KGHSH, CDR2 LQKENI. The DNA of the CDR3 is TGTGCCAGCTCACCATTGCCGGGACAGGGGGCCGTAGCTAACTATGGCTACACCTTC. Protein sequence: CASSPLPGQGAVANYGYTF.

The CDR3 sequence: CASSPSRAKNIQYF. The CDR3 coding sequence is TGTGCCAGCAGCCCGAGCAGGGCCAAAAACATTCAGTACTTC. The V and J genes are TRBV6-5 and TRBJ2-4; no clear D gene. This CDR3 is built from 14 residues. Trimming left V 6 bases short and J 1 base short, with 10 bases between. CDR1 and CDR2 (germline): MNHEY, SVGAGI.

This clone appeared a single time. The V and J genes are TRBV20-1 and TRBJ1-2; 7 nucleotides align to TRBD1. The junction had 0 bases not matched to a gene; V was cut back by 2 bases and J by 6 bases. Germline values: CDR1 DFQATT, CDR2 SNEGSKA (reference sequence). The CDR3 consists of 11 residues. Here the CDR3 reads CSARRGHGYTF. The CDR3 bases are TGCAGTGCTAGAAGGGGGCATGGCTACACCTTC.

The CDR3 here is CASSVGASGLDNEQFF. CDR3 DNA: TGTGCCAGCAGCGTAGGGGCTAGCGGGTTAGACAATGAGCAGTTCTTC. This chain connects TRBV9 to TRBJ2-1; TRBD2 agrees at 8 bases. Germline trimming cut 0 bases from V and 5 bases from J; bases unmatched to any gene: 7. The CDR3 has 16 amino acids. Per the germline V gene, CDR1 is SGDLS and CDR2 is YYNGEE.

V usage is TRBV5-5 and J usage is TRBJ2-5, with 8 positions matching TRBD1. CDR1 and CDR2 from the germline V gene are SGHKS and YYEKEE (reference sequence). V lost 2 bases, J lost 1 base, and 7 bases stayed unmatched. The CDR3 runs 16 residues. This chain's CDR3 is CASSFSGTGVQETQYF. In nucleotides, the CDR3 is TGTGCCAGCAGCTTCTCCGGGACAGGCGTCCAAGAGACCCAGTACTTC.

The J gene is TRBJ1-4, the V gene TRBV19; 7 bases are a match to TRBD1. From germline, CDR1 is LNHDA and CDR2 SQIVND (reference sequence). The CDR3 contains 14 residues. Losses at the gene ends were 10 bases for V and 8 bases for J; bases not matched to a gene: 13. CDR3 nucleotides: TGTGCCACCTCGATACAGGGGTTTGGAGAAAAACTGTTTTTT. This gives the protein CATSIQGFGEKLFF.

The chain uses TRBV9 and TRBJ2-2; 7 positions agree with TRBD1. This CDR3 comprises 17 residues. Germline values: CDR1 SGDLS, CDR2 YYNGEE. V shed 4 bases, J shed 1 base, and the junction held 10 bases outside the gene matches. The CDR3 here is CASSPIPRQGNTGELFF. The CDR3 DNA sequence: TGTGCCAGCAGCCCCATCCCCAGACAGGGGAACACCGGGGAGCTGTTTTTT.

Regarding this clone: This sample also contains other DNA sequences that code for the same CDR3. The chain recombines TRBV5-5 with TRBJ1-2, with D possibly being TRBD1 (6 bases). Per the germline V gene, CDR1 is SGHKS and CDR2 is YYEKEE (reference sequence). The CDR3 runs to 14 residues. The V end was cut by 8 bases, the J end by 4 bases, with 18 bases between. The CDR3 coding sequence is TGTGCCAGGGGGGGGGCCCCTCATAGCTATGGCTACACCTTC. Translated, it gives CARGGAPHSYGYTF.

The chain joins TRBV10-2 to TRBJ2-3, with 13 bases aligning to TRBD2. The CDR3 is 16 amino acids. CDR1 WSHSY and CDR2 SAAADI come from the germline V gene. Trimming cost V 8 bases and J 3 bases; bases outside gene matches: 8. This CDR3 is CASGGLAGALTDTQYF. The CDR3, as DNA: TGCGCCAGCGGTGGACTAGCGGGGGCCCTGACAGATACGCAGTATTTT.

V is TRBV7-8 and J is TRBJ1-1; 8 bases are shared with TRBD1. Trimming at V came to 1 base and at J to 4 bases, leaving 2 bases not matched to a gene. The V gene's germline CDR1 is SGHVS and CDR2 FQNEAQ. The CDR3 spans 14 residues. CDR3 DNA sequence: TGTGCCAGCAGCTTAGTGACAGGGGCCACTGAAGCTTTCTTT. Its translation: CASSLVTGATEAFF.

The rearrangement uses TRBV4-2 and TRBJ2-5; D is possibly TRBD1 (6 bases). The germline V gene has CDR1 LGHNA and CDR2 YNFKEQ. V lost 0 bases and J 5 bases, leaving 16 bases between the germline ends. The CDR3 sequence is 16 residues long. The CDR3: CASSQDKGQGMETQYF. The CDR3, as DNA: TGTGCCAGCAGCCAAGATAAGGGGCAGGGGATGGAGACCCAGTACTTC.

The chain joins TRBV6-1 to TRBJ2-7; 8 bases align to TRBD2. Germline lookup yields CDR1 MNHNS and CDR2 SASEGT. The V gene end was trimmed by 2 bases and the J gene end by 2 bases; junction bases not matched to a gene: 5. This CDR3 contains 15 residues. CDR3 coding DNA: TGTGCCAGCAGTGAATTGCGGGGGGCCGCCTACGAGCAGTACGTC. Its protein product is CASSELRGAAYEQYV.

The chain is built from TRBV11-3 and TRBJ2-7; 8 bases agree with TRBD1. V was clipped by 5 bases and J by 5 bases; unmatched bases: 8. The CDR3 spans 14 residues. CDR1 is SGHNT, CDR2 YENEEA, per germline. The CDR3 here is CASSGLSGGHEQYF. CDR3 DNA sequence: TGTGCCAGCAGCGGACTATCAGGGGGCCACGAGCAGTACTTC.

The chain links TRBV14 to TRBJ1-1; TRBD1 is a possible D gene (5 bases). Germline V lookup: CDR1 SGHDN, CDR2 FVKESK. With 0 bases removed from V and 4 bases from J, the gap between germline ends came to 9 bases. CDR3 size: 14 residues. The CDR3 DNA sequence: TGTGCCAGCAGCCAAGATCCGGGGGGCACTGAAGCTTTCTTT. The encoded protein is CASSQDPGGTEAFF.

This sequence joins TRBV27 and TRBJ1-6, with 8 nucleotides matching TRBD1. CDR3 length equals 14 residues. Germline lookup yields CDR1 MNHEY and CDR2 SMNVEV (reference sequence). The V gene end was trimmed by 6 bases and the J gene end by 6 bases; junction bases not matched to a gene: 4. The CDR3 protein is CASRRTGSNSPLHF. Written as DNA, the CDR3 is TGTGCCAGCAGACGGACAGGGAGTAATTCACCCCTCCACTTT.

This CDR3 is CASSQVQGEPQHF. CDR3 DNA: TGCGCCAGCAGCCAAGTCCAGGGCGAGCCCCAGCATTTT. This chain links TRBV4-3 with TRBJ1-5, with D possibly matching TRBD1 (5 bases). The CDR3 runs 13 residues. The germline V and J ends were trimmed by 1 base and 8 bases, with 9 bases remaining between them. The germline gives CDR1 LGHNA, CDR2 YSLEER.

The V gene is TRBV6-4, the J gene TRBJ2-1, with 13 bases identical to TRBD2. The CDR3 has 14 residues. The V gene's germline CDR1 is MRHNA and CDR2 SNTAGT. Trimming cost V 6 bases and J 9 bases; bases outside gene matches: 5. CDR3 in DNA: TGTGCCAGCAGGACTAGCGGGGGGCTGGGTGAGCAGTTCTTC. Residues: CASRTSGGLGEQFF.

This rearrangement joins TRBV6-2 or TRBV6-3 to TRBJ2-5; a possible D gene is TRBD2 (6 bases). Germline V gene lookup returns CDR1 MNHEY and CDR2 SVGEGT. This CDR3 is built from 15 residues. The V and J ends lost 0 bases and 4 bases respectively, with 12 bases between them. This chain's CDR3 is CASSYSIGGRETQYF. CDR3 in DNA: TGTGCCAGCAGTTACTCGATCGGAGGGAGAGAGACCCAGTACTTC.

This chain joins TRBV6-4 and TRBJ2-1; a weak D match, TRBD1 (5 bases). The CDR3 sequence is 15 residues long. V lost 5 bases and J lost 10, with 21 bases in between. Per the germline V gene, CDR1 is MRHNA and CDR2 is SNTAGT. The CDR3 protein is CASSSTGLGTEEQFF. The CDR3 region has the DNA TGTGCCAGCAGTTCCACAGGTTTGGGCACCGAAGAGCAGTTCTTC.

V is TRBV7-2 and J is TRBJ1-6; D remains unclear. The germline V and J ends were trimmed by 2 bases and 9 bases, with 8 bases remaining between them. CDR3 length equals 13 residues. CDR1 and CDR2 from the germline V gene are SGHTA and FQGNSA. CDR3 loop: CASSLFRGSPLHF. DNA of the CDR3: TGTGCCAGCAGCTTATTCCGGGGTTCACCCCTCCACTTT.

This clone was detected a few times. This same CDR3 is encoded by further DNA sequences in the sample. The chain has TRBV7-9 and TRBJ1-6; 9 positions match TRBD1. The CDR3 sequence is 15 residues long. CDR1 is SEHNR, CDR2 FQNEAQ, per germline (reference sequence). Unmatched junction bases numbered 1, after V lost 2 bases and J lost 5 bases. The CDR3 DNA reads TGTGCCAGCAGCTTATGGACAGGGGATAATTCACCCCTCCACTTT. It codes for CASSLWTGDNSPLHF.

The rearrangement links TRBV10-2 to TRBJ2-7; D is perhaps TRBD1 (6 bases). Germline-derived CDR1 and CDR2 are WSHSY and SAAADI. Trimming removed 2 bases at V and 6 bases at J, with 14 bases between. The CDR3 is made up of 14 amino acids. The CDR3 protein is CASSESHWGREQYV. The DNA for the CDR3 is TGCGCCAGCAGTGAGAGCCATTGGGGGCGCGAGCAGTACGTC.

This chain uses TRBV7-2 with TRBJ1-1; 9 bases fit TRBD1. The CDR3 covers 18 residues. Losses at the gene ends were 5 bases for V and 0 bases for J; bases not matched to a gene: 13. Germline V gives CDR1 SGHTA, CDR2 FQGNSA. The CDR3: CASSRTGAGGVLNTEAFF. CDR3 nucleotides: TGTGCCAGCAGCAGGACAGGGGCGGGGGGCGTATTGAACACTGAAGCTTTCTTT.

The V call is TRBV7-8, the J call TRBJ1-2; D gene uncertain. Trimming left V 4 bases short and J 8 bases short, with 11 bases between. This CDR3 spans 12 amino acids. The germline gives CDR1 SGHVS, CDR2 FQNEAQ. The CDR3 sequence is CASSSGSFGYTF. The CDR3, as DNA: TGTGCCAGCAGCTCGGGGAGCTTCGGCTACACCTTC.